This TCR beta chain was retrieved from a study of T cell responses to AZD1222 COVID-19 vaccine. Study observations and caveats: There were vaccine-associated CD4 TCRs across spike, dominant at 160-218 and 743-854. No repertoire was sampled before or during the peak T cell response, only after it.

Assay: immunoSEQ multiplex PCR; the TCRdb copy retains only in-frame clones and omits some. The repertoire consists of approximately 180,000 clones, with 85% to 90% occurring once and the leading ten covering over 6%. Turning to this clone: Its cognate antigen is unknown.

Germline V CDR1 and CDR2: MNHEY, SMNVEV (reference sequence). V lost 5 bases to trimming and J lost 4 bases, with 14 bases between them. CDR3 size: 14 residues. The material sequenced was peripheral blood, taken on day 0 of AZD1222 vaccination. The TCR sequence derives from an adult in good health. The chain carries TRBV27 and TRBJ1-2; tentatively, D is TRBD1 (6 bases). The CDR3 reads CASSMGGRAYGYTF. The CDR3 DNA sequence: TGTGCCAGCAGTATGGGGGGCAGAGCCTATGGCTACACCTTC.